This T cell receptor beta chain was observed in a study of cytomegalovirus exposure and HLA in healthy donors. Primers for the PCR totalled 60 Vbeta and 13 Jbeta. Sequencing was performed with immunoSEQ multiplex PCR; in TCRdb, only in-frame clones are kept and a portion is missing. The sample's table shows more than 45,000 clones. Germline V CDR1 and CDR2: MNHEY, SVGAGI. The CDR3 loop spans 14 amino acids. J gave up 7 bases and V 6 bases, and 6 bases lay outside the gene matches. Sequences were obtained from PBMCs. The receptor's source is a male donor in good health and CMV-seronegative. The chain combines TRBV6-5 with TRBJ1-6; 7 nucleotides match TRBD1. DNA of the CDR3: TGTGCCAGCAGCCGACAGGGAAAGAATTCACCCCTCCACTTT. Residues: CASSRQGKNSPLHF.